This TCR beta chain was found in a study of blood T cells in healthy people across ages. The table lists this clonotype with many counts. A second PCR, run for about 6 to 11 cycles, used a sample-barcoded 5' primer plus a J-beta primer mix. TCRdb re-called the 5' RACE reads through MiXCR, storing one row per CDR3 protein. The sample gives around 800,000 distinct CDR3 sequences, 40% to 50% of which show up once; around 21% is in the top ten. This CDR3 has 15 residues. With 3 bases removed from V and 10 bases from J, the gap between germline ends came to 19 bases. Per the germline V gene, CDR1 is ENHRY and CDR2 is SYGVKD.

The chain links TRBV10-3 to TRBJ2-1; D is possibly TRBD2 (6 bases). Source material: blood. The origin of this receptor is a man aged 60 to 75 in good health. CDR3 loop: CAISERNGRGREQFF. DNA for the CDR3: TGTGCCATCAGTGAACGGAACGGGCGGGGTAGGGAGCAGTTCTTC.